Below are 8 T cell receptor beta chains sequenced from a single sample in a study of post-analysis software for immune sequencing data. Whole-study findings and limits: In patients, five TRBV segments were more frequent than in controls, with TRBV5-6, TRBV5-1 and TRBV20-1 among them.

No antigen has been assigned to these receptors. Unique molecular identifiers were built into the TCR beta cDNA libraries. TCRdb independently ran MiXCR on the PCR reads; one entry per CDR3 protein. The sample contains about 770,000 distinct CDR3 sequences, roughly 46% of which appear only once. Specimen: blood. The receptor source for this set is a girl aged 5-17 years with multiple sclerosis.

This sequence joins TRBV18 and TRBJ2-7, with 8 bases that match TRBD1. Per germline, CDR1 KGHSH and CDR2 LQKENI. Trimming took 4 bases from V and 4 from J; bases not matched to a gene: 9. This CDR3 is built from 15 residues. The CDR3 is CASSRVTGDMYEQYF. The DNA of the CDR3 is TGTGCCAGCTCACGGGTGACAGGGGATATGTACGAGCAGTACTTC.

The V and J genes are TRBV7-8 and TRBJ2-5; 12 bases are shared with TRBD2. CDR3 length: 15 residues. Unmatched junction bases numbered 10, after V lost 1 base and J lost 13 bases. The germline V gene encodes CDR1 SGHVS and CDR2 FQNEAQ. The CDR3: CASSLGRTSGNKRYF. CDR3 nucleotides: TGTGCCAGCAGCTTAGGACGGACTAGCGGGAATAAGCGGTACTTC. Based on the CDR3 plus reference TRBV7-8 and TRBJ2-5, the full variable domain is GAGVSQSPRYKVAKRGQDVALRCDPISGHVSLFWYQQALGQGPEFLTYFQNEAQLDKSGLPSDRFFAERPEGSVSTLKIQRTQQEDSAVYLCASSLGRTSGNKRYFGPGTRLLVL.

A word on this clonotype: The DNA is left out, because the CDR3 cannot be placed on it with certainty; the CDR3 is given as TCRdb lists it. The chain combines TRBV30 with TRBJ2-7; TRBD1 reflects the table's D call only, with no check against the DNA. Per the germline V gene, CDR1 is GTSNPN and CDR2 is SVGIG (reference sequence). The CDR3 adds up to 14 amino acids, both ends counted. CDR3 region: CAWSFGPGISEQYF.

The chain is built from TRBV30 and TRBJ2-5, with a weak D call TRBD1 (6 bases). Trimming removed 7 bases at V and 5 bases at J, with 11 bases between. Germline V gene sequence: CDR1 GTSNPN, CDR2 SVGIG (reference sequence). This CDR3 comprises 11 residues. The CDR3 loop is CAFRGEETQYF. In nucleotides, the CDR3 is TGTGCCTTCAGGGGTGAGGAGACCCAGTACTTC. The full variable domain, with the rest looked up from reference TRBV30 and TRBJ2-5, is SQTIHQWPATLVQPVGSPLSLECTVEGTSNPNLYWYRQAAGRGLQLLFYSVGIGQISSEVPQNLSASRPQDRQFILSSKKLLLSDSGFYLCAFRGEETQYFGPGTRLLVL.

The V and J genes are TRBV29-1 and TRBJ1-2, with 9 bases identical to TRBD1. J lost 5 bases, V lost 6 bases, and 13 bases had no gene match. The germline CDR1 and CDR2 sequences are SQVTM and ANQGSEA. This CDR3 is 15 amino acids long. In DNA, the CDR3 is TGCAGCGTAGACCCGGGACAGGGCAACCCTTATGGCTACACCTTC. Translation: CSVDPGQGNPYGYTF.

J is TRBJ2-7 and V is TRBV5-1; possibly TRBD2 for D (6 bases). The CDR3 covers 15 residues. Trimming removed 4 bases from V and 3 bases from J, with 17 bases in between. CDR1 and CDR2 (germline): SGHRS, YFSETQ. CDR3 DNA sequence: TGCGCCAGCAGCCCGGAGGGTGTGGGGGTCTACGAGCAGTACTTC. Translation: CASSPEGVGVYEQYF.

This clonotype was seen more than once but under ten times. This rearrangement joins TRBV7-9 to TRBJ1-4; D is uncertain. The germline V gene encodes CDR1 SEHNR and CDR2 FQNEAQ (reference sequence). The CDR3 loop spans 14 amino acids. Trimming stripped 1 base from V and 7 bases from J, with 10 bases between. The CDR3 region is CASSLEGWGEKLFF. As DNA, the CDR3 is TGTGCCAGCAGCTTAGAAGGATGGGGTGAAAAACTGTTTTTT.

This clonotype was detected only a few times. The V gene is TRBV12-3 or TRBV12-4, the J gene TRBJ2-3; D gene uncertain. The CDR3 runs 12 residues. With 6 bases removed from V and 2 bases from J, the gap between germline ends came to 6 bases. The CDR3 protein is CASSVVTDTQYF. For the CDR3, the DNA is TGTGCCAGCAGCGTCGTCACAGATACGCAGTATTTT.